This T cell receptor (beta chain) was found in a study of read filtering for tumor transcriptome and immune sequencing (dated by TCRdb to the early 2020s). In the study overall: The cohort had roughly 17 male and approximately 15 female patients with a mean age of roughly 70 years, ranging from roughly 45 to 90. By revised international staging, roughly 8 patients were R-ISS I, some 17 were R-ISS II and over five were R-ISS III. Whole-transcriptome libraries were prepared with the TruSeq RNA Access Library Prep Kit after DNase treatment. TCR-region mapped reads per sample ranged from about 3.5 to 10.27 million with IR-seq versus only roughly 75 to 1,300 with RNA-seq. The study compared TCR repertoires from targeted immune repertoire sequencing and bulk whole-transcriptome sequencing run on the same bone marrow samples. One of the main goals was to work out a read-filtering strategy for immune repertoire data, in particular whether clonotypes backed by only a single read should be removed. The investigation overall reported the following: The correlation between IR-seq and RNA-seq shared clonotype proportions rose when single-read clonotypes were removed. Single-read clonotypes made up roughly 85% of clonotypes but only 3% to 4.5% of total reads in IR-seq, compared with about 77% of clonotypes and roughly 40% of reads in RNA-seq. IR-seq captured clonotypes at much higher depth and more reliably than RNA-seq, and smaller IR-seq throughput sufficed to identify most shared clonotypes. The sorted CD138-negative fraction was a mixed bone marrow immune population, not purified T cells.

Bone marrow was sampled from every patient at the time of active disease. Isolation of bone marrow mononuclear cells was performed by Ficoll-Hypaque density gradient centrifugation. To remove myeloma plasma cells, the cells were labeled with CD138 magnetic microbeads on a MACS separator, and CD138-negative cells were then collected by negative selection. Flow cytometry on an Attune NxT with CD138 antibodies was used to check the purity of the isolated cells. Total RNA was extracted using TRIzol reagent and was quantified on a NanoDrop spectrophotometer. Paired RNA-seq and IR-seq were performed on each patient's CD138-negative bone marrow sample. This clonotype was seen many times. It has no known antigen specificity. Nothing much larger sits one base from this clone, and base qualities are not available. The Immunoverse kit was used to build TCR libraries from 400 ng RNA, with molecular barcoded adaptors covering alpha/delta and beta/gamma chains. TCR library preparation used the same RNA that was used for transcriptome sequencing. Sequencing of TCR libraries was carried out on an Illumina HiSeq 4000 with 2 x 150 cycles. From the authors' description of their analysis: Using MiXCR, which included quality filtering and error correction, TCR reads were aligned to human V, D, J and C references and then assembled into CDR3 clonotypes. The tcR package in R was used for analysis of clonotype counts and gene usage diversity. Raw mapping reads were checked after the RNA-seq reads had been mapped by STAR aligner version 2.5.3a onto the human GRCh37 genome. To test how sequencing depth affects detected clonotypes, IR-seq fastq files were randomly downsampled with Seqtk 1.3. Through fastp at Q25 and MiXCR, TCRdb rebuilt clones from the public reads, retaining in-frame beta chains. CDR3 protein sequences are deduplicated, and each keeps its most common genes and DNA. None of the V and J calls come from the authors' own analysis; TCRdb made them. A total of 60,000 to 80,000 distinct CDR3 sequences appear in this sample, approximately 15% of them only once. The ten largest clones capture around 45% of the sample.

The CDR3 runs 16 amino acids, cysteine and phenylalanine included. CDR3 DNA is the only sequence kept; it has 48 bases, read in frame from the first base. The germline ends are 24 bases apart after V is trimmed by 5 bases and J by 5 bases. Via the germline V gene (reference sequence), CDR1 is DFQATT and CDR2 SNEGSKA. Rearrangement joined TRBV20-1 to TRBJ2-5; TRBD2 is perhaps the D gene, given 6 matching bases. The sequence derives from a donor at least 40 years old with multiple myeloma. The sequenced material came from a population of CD138-negative cells sorted from bone marrow. What this sample's cell subset or site label stands for: bone marrow mononuclear cells depleted of CD138+ plasma/myeloma cells by negative magnetic selection. This receptor carries the CDR3 CSAEVMGGTSLETQYF. The sequence in DNA is TGCAGTGCTGAAGTTATGGGGGGTACGAGTCTTGAGACCCAGTACTTC.